The rows below give T cell receptor beta chains drawn from one sample of a study of T-cell reconstitution after alpha-beta-depleted transplantation in children. One entry per CDR3 protein results from TCRdb running MiXCR on the PCR reads. The sample consists of 900,000 or so distinct CDR3 sequences, around 17% of them appearing once. The sequences come from PBMCs, mostly from graft donor cells, collected 360 days after TCRalphabeta/CD19-depleted stem cell transplant. The receptors come from a male patient between 10 and 17 years old who had a stem cell transplant for acute lymphoblastic leukemia, so the T cells may come from the graft donor. Both conserved end residues are part of each CDR3. A D gene is named only where the DNA matches it firmly. Not every row has a clone size; where given, it reads once, few, many or a size class.

clone size: -
D gene: -
J gene: TRBJ2-2
V gene: TRBV4-1
CDR3 DNA: TGCGCCAGCAGCCCCCCGGGGGGCCGGGGTACCGGGGAGCTGTTTTTT
CDR3 protein: CASSPPGGRGTGELFF

clone size: -
D gene: -
J gene: TRBJ2-7
V gene: TRBV23-1
CDR3 DNA: TGCGCCAGCAGTCAATCGAAACAGGTTCACTACGAGCAGTACTTC
CDR3 protein: CASSQSKQVHYEQYF

clone size: few
D gene: TRBD2
J gene: TRBJ2-5
V gene: TRBV7-9
CDR3 DNA: TGTGCCAGCAGTTTCACTCTCCTAGCGGCCCAAGAGACCCAGTACTTC
CDR3 protein: CASSFTLLAAQETQYF

clone size: few
D gene: -
J gene: TRBJ2-6
V gene: TRBV15
CDR3 DNA: TGTGCCACCAGCAGGGACAGATCTGGGGCCAACGTCCTGACTTTC
CDR3 protein: CATSRDRSGANVLTF

clone size: few
D gene: -
J gene: TRBJ2-1
V gene: TRBV7-2
CDR3 DNA: TGTGCCAGCAGCTTCGGCCAGGGGCCATACAATGAGCAGTTCTTC
CDR3 protein: CASSFGQGPYNEQFF

clone size: -
D gene: -
J gene: TRBJ1-2
V gene: TRBV4-2
CDR3 DNA: TGTGCCAGCAGCCAAGTCCGATTTTCCGGCAGGGCGTATGGCTACACCTTC
CDR3 protein: CASSQVRFSGRAYGYTF

clone size: -
D gene: TRBD2
J gene: TRBJ2-1
V gene: TRBV11-3
CDR3 DNA: TGTGCCAGCAGCTCGGGAGGGCCATGGTTTGAGCAGTTCTTC
CDR3 protein: CASSSGGPWFEQFF

clone size: few
D gene: -
J gene: TRBJ2-7
V gene: TRBV20-1
CDR3 DNA: TGCAGTGCTAGAGATTGGGGGAGCTCCTACGAGCAGTACTTC
CDR3 protein: CSARDWGSSYEQYF

clone size: few
D gene: -
J gene: TRBJ1-1
V gene: TRBV7-9
CDR3 DNA: TGTGCCAGCAGCTGGTACAGAAACACTGAAGCTTTCTTT
CDR3 protein: CASSWYRNTEAFF

clone size: many
D gene: -
J gene: TRBJ2-3
V gene: TRBV6-2/TRBV6-3
CDR3 DNA: TGTGCCAGCAGTTCCCTAAACTTAAGCACAGATACGCAGTATTTT
CDR3 protein: CASSSLNLSTDTQYF

clone size: few
D gene: TRBD1
J gene: TRBJ1-4
V gene: TRBV15
CDR3 DNA: TGTGCCACCAGCAGAGATTGGGCGGGGACAGTAGGCTCCGAGTGGGAAAAACTGTTTTTT
CDR3 protein: CATSRDWAGTVGSEWEKLFF

clone size: -
D gene: TRBD1
J gene: TRBJ1-2
V gene: TRBV5-1
CDR3 DNA: TGCGCCAGCAGCTTCGGACAGGGCTTAGCTAACTATGGCTACACCTTC
CDR3 protein: CASSFGQGLANYGYTF

clone size: few
D gene: TRBD2
J gene: TRBJ2-3
V gene: TRBV9
CDR3 DNA: TGTGCCAGCAGCACGACTAGCGGGGGCACAGATACGCAGTATTTT
CDR3 protein: CASSTTSGGTDTQYF

clone size: few
D gene: -
J gene: TRBJ2-7
V gene: TRBV5-1
CDR3 DNA: TGCGCCAGCAGCTTGACAGGGATCGCCTACGAGCAGTACTTC
CDR3 protein: CASSLTGIAYEQYF

clone size: -
D gene: -
J gene: TRBJ1-3
V gene: TRBV12-3/TRBV12-4
CDR3 DNA: TGTGCCAGCACCTTGGACGCCGGAAACACCATATATTTT
CDR3 protein: CASTLDAGNTIYF

clone size: few
D gene: -
J gene: TRBJ1-6
V gene: TRBV15
CDR3 DNA: TGTGCCACCAGCAGAGATAAAATCCTTTCCTTGATTGCACCCCTCCACTTT
CDR3 protein: CATSRDKILSLIAPLHF

clone size: -
D gene: -
J gene: TRBJ2-3
V gene: TRBV20-1
CDR3 DNA: TGCAGTGTCACGGAGGGCCGGGGCACAGATACGCAGTATTTT
CDR3 protein: CSVTEGRGTDTQYF

clone size: -
D gene: -
J gene: TRBJ2-2
V gene: TRBV21-1
CDR3 DNA: TGTGCCAGCAGCAAGGGGCAGGGTTTCGGGGAGCTGTTTTTT
CDR3 protein: CASSKGQGFGELFF

clone size: few
D gene: -
J gene: TRBJ2-5
V gene: TRBV4-1
CDR3 DNA: TGCGCCAGCAGCCACCGTGCAGGGGTTGAAGAGACCCAGTACTTC
CDR3 protein: CASSHRAGVEETQYF

clone size: many
D gene: -
J gene: TRBJ1-1
V gene: TRBV24-1
CDR3 DNA: TGTGCCACCAGTGCGGGGAACACTGAAGCTTTCTTT
CDR3 protein: CATSAGNTEAFF

clone size: few
D gene: -
J gene: TRBJ2-1
V gene: TRBV10-2
CDR3 DNA: TGCGCCAGCAGTGAGAGGACGAGCGTGGTAGTCTACAATGAGCAGTTCTTC
CDR3 protein: CASSERTSVVVYNEQFF

clone size: many
D gene: TRBD2
J gene: TRBJ2-1
V gene: TRBV12-5
CDR3 DNA: TGTGCTAGTGGTTTGGGGCTAGCGGGCCGGAGCTCCTACAATGAGCAGTTCTTC
CDR3 protein: CASGLGLAGRSSYNEQFF

clone size: many
D gene: TRBD1
J gene: TRBJ2-2
V gene: TRBV7-8
CDR3 DNA: TGTGCCAGCAGAACAGGGGGCTGGGGGGTCGGGGAGCTGTTTTTT
CDR3 protein: CASRTGGWGVGELFF